These T cell receptor beta chains were read from a single sample in a study of blood T cell repertoires in COVID-19. Method: immunoSEQ multiplex PCR; TCRdb's copy keeps in-frame clones and lacks some. This table has about 70,000 clones, 90% to 95% appearing once. The sequencing sample was made of peripheral blood. These receptors all stem from a human donor in a cohort sampled during active COVID-19. CDR3s include the opening cysteine and the closing phenylalanine or tryptophan. D genes are given only for firm matches. Rows give clone size only sometimes, using once, few, many, or a class for an expanded clone.

>TRBD2|TRBJ2-5|-|TRBV5-1
TGCGCCAGCAGCCCCGACCTTACTAGCGGGGGGGCGAGAGAGACCCAGTACTTC
CASSPDLTSGGARETQYF
>TRBD1|TRBJ1-1|-|TRBV6-1
TGTGCCAGCAGTGAAGTAGGGACAGAGACTGAAGCTTTCTTT
CASSEVGTETEAFF
>-|TRBJ1-1|few|TRBV19
TGTGCCAGTAGCCATAGAGGGATCACTGAAGCTTTCTTT
CASSHRGITEAFF
>TRBD1|TRBJ1-2|-|TRBV27
TGTGCCAGCAGTTTCCTTGGCAAACAGGGGTCGGTCTACACCTTC
CASSFLGKQGSVYTF
>-|TRBJ2-6|-|TRBV11-2
TGTGCCAGCAGCCGGAGGGGTGCAAGCTCTGGGGCCAACGTCCTGACTTTC
CASSRRGASSGANVLTF
>TRBD1|TRBJ1-2|-|TRBV6-5
TGTGCCAGCAGTTCTTGGACAGGGAAGGACTATGGCTACACCTTC
CASSSWTGKDYGYTF
>-|TRBJ1-1|-|TRBV18
TGTGCCAGCACAAATGCAGGGTTGGGCATGAACACTGAAGCTTTCTTT
CASTNAGLGMNTEAFF
>TRBD1|TRBJ1-1|-|TRBV9
TGTGCCAGCAGCCCGACGGTAGGGGGCGGTAACACTGAAGCTTTCTTT
CASSPTVGGGNTEAFF
>-|TRBJ1-1|-|TRBV30
TGTGCCTGGAGAAATTCCGGGACACGGTGGACAAACACTGAAGCTTTCTTT
CAWRNSGTRWTNTEAFF
>TRBD2|TRBJ2-1|-|TRBV7-2
TGTGCCAGCAGCTTATTCGGGACTAGGCATTACAATGAGCAGTTCTTC
CASSLFGTRHYNEQFF
>-|TRBJ1-2|-|TRBV9
TGTGCCAGCAGCCCCGAGGGGGGGGCGGCCTATGGCTACACCTTC
CASSPEGGAAYGYTF
>TRBD1|TRBJ2-7|-|TRBV5-6
TGTGCCAGCACGGGACAGGGGCTCTACGAGCAGTACTTC
CASTGQGLYEQYF
>TRBD1|TRBJ1-2|once|TRBV11-2
TGTGCCAGCAGCTTATACAGGGGGCAAGACTATGGCTACACCTTC
CASSLYRGQDYGYTF
>TRBD1|TRBJ2-7|-|TRBV6-5
TGTGCCAGCCGGACAGGGACCTACGAGCAGTACTTC
CASRTGTYEQYF
>TRBD1|TRBJ1-2|-|TRBV4-2
TGTGCCAGCAGCCCGGACTCCGGGACAGGGAATCCCTATGGCTACACCTTC
CASSPDSGTGNPYGYTF
>-|TRBJ1-1|-|TRBV11-2
TGTGCCAGCAGCCCCCGACAGGCTTTGAACACTGAAGCTTTCTTT
CASSPRQALNTEAFF
>TRBD1|TRBJ2-7|-|TRBV7-8
TGTGCCAGCAGACCCCACGGACAGGGTACCTACGAGCAGTACTTC
CASRPHGQGTYEQYF
>-|TRBJ1-2|once|TRBV12-3/TRBV12-4
TGTGCCAGCAGTTTATCGCGATTGGATGGCTACACCTTC
CASSLSRLDGYTF
>TRBD1|TRBJ2-5|-|TRBV23-1
TGCGCCAGCAGTCACTTCTCGGAAGATGGGCAACAGGGGATGCAAGAGACCCAGTACTTC
CASSHFSEDGQQGMQETQYF
>-|TRBJ1-1|-|TRBV7-9
TGTGCCAGCAGTCTAGGAGGGCCTGAAGCTTTCTTT
CASSLGGPEAFF
>-|TRBJ2-7|-|TRBV25-1
TGTGCCAGCAGTGCCCAGGGATACGAGCAGTACTTC
CASSAQGYEQYF
>TRBD1|TRBJ1-2|-|TRBV6-5
TGTGCCAGCAGTTACCTACAGGGGGGTAACTATGGCTACACCTTC
CASSYLQGGNYGYTF
>TRBD2|TRBJ2-1|-|TRBV20-1
TGCAGTGCTAGTAGAGGGACTAGCGGTTTTGAGCAGTTCTTC
CSASRGTSGFEQFF
>-|TRBJ2-7|once|TRBV5-4
TGTGCCAGCAGCTTGGGCTCGGGGGAGCAGTACTTC
CASSLGSGEQYF
>TRBD1|TRBJ2-3|-|TRBV19
TGTGCCAGTAGAGGGACAGGGGTGAGAGATACGCAGTATTTT
CASRGTGVRDTQYF
>TRBD1|TRBJ1-1|-|TRBV9
TGTGCCAGCAGCTACAGAGACAGGGGGAACACTGAAGCTTTCTTT
CASSYRDRGNTEAFF
>-|TRBJ1-1|-|TRBV10-1
TGCGCCAGCACTCAAAACTACAGGCCTGTTACTGAAGCTTTCTTT
CASTQNYRPVTEAFF
>-|TRBJ1-2|-|TRBV12-3/TRBV12-4
TGTGCCAGCACCTCGACGGGGGGGGGTGGCTACACCTTC
CASTSTGGGGYTF